The entry below gives a single T cell receptor (beta chain) sequence along with its context. Germline CDR1 is SGHTA and CDR2 is FQGNSA. The CDR3 totals 15 residues. V shed 1 base and J 6 bases; nucleotides not matched to a gene: 3. The data originate from a study of radiotherapy plus CTLA-4 blockade in lung cancer. Here immunoSEQ multiplex PCR was the method, and the copy in TCRdb shows in-frame clones only, minus some. The table has about 23,000 clones, 70% to 75% seen once. This rearrangement joins TRBV7-2 to TRBJ2-3, with 11 bases matching TRBD2. The TCR originated in a human donor with non-small cell lung cancer whose response to radiotherapy plus ipilimumab could not be evaluated. Material: peripheral blood, obtained from a patient treated with radiotherapy plus ipilimumab. CDR3 nucleotides: TGTGCCAGCAGCTTAGAGGCTAGCGGGGGGGATACGCAGTATTTT. Translated: CASSLEASGGDTQYF. Full variable domain (remainder filled in from reference TRBV7-2 and TRBJ2-3): GAGVSQSPSNKVTEKGKDVELRCDPISGHTALYWYRQSLGQGLEFLIYFQGNSAPDKSGLPSDRFSAERTGGSVSTLTIQRTQQEDSAVYLCASSLEASGGDTQYFGPGTRLTVL.